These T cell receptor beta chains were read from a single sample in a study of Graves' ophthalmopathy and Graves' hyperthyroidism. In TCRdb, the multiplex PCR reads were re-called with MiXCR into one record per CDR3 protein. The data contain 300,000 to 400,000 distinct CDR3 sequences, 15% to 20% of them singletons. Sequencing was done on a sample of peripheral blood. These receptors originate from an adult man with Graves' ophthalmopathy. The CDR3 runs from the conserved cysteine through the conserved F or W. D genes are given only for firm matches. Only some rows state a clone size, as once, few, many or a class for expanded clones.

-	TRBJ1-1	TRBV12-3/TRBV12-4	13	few	TGTGCCAGCACCACAGGATTCAACACTGAAGCTTTCTTT	CASTTGFNTEAFF
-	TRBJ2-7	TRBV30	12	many	TGTGCCTGGAGGGACAGCTCCTACGAGCAGTACTTC	CAWRDSSYEQYF
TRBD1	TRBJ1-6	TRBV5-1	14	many	TGCGCCAGCAGCCACGGGACAGCTGTTTCACCCCTCCACTTT	CASSHGTAVSPLHF
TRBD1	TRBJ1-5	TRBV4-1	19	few	TGCGCCAGCAGCCAAGTAGCGGGGACAGCCACCAAGAGCAATCAGCCCCAGCATTTT	CASSQVAGTATKSNQPQHF
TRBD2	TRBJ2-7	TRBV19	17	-	TGTGCCAGTAGTATAGATTACTCGACTAGCGGGAGCTACGAGCAGTACTTC	CASSIDYSTSGSYEQYF
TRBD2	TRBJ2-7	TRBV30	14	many	TGTGCCTGGAGTTATTTCGGGGGGACCTACGAGCAGTACTTC	CAWSYFGGTYEQYF
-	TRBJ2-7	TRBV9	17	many	TGTGCCAGCAGCCCCCGTGAATTGGCAGGGGCGTCCTACGAGCAGTACTTC	CASSPRELAGASYEQYF
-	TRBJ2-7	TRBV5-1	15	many	TGCGCCAGCAGCCCCAACGGAGTAGCTTCGTACGAGCAGTACTTC	CASSPNGVASYEQYF
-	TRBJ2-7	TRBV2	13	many	TGTGCCAGCAGTGTACCGCGGGCCTACGAGCAGTACTTC	CASSVPRAYEQYF
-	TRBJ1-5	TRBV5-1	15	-	TGCGCCAGCAGCCTAAGGGGGGAATTAAATCAGCCCCAGCATTTT	CASSLRGELNQPQHF
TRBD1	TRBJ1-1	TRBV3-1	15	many	TGTGCCAGCAGCCGTTTCGGACAGGGGAACACTGAAGCTTTCTTT	CASSRFGQGNTEAFF
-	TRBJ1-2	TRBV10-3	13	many	TGTGCCATCAGTGAGGAGAGAAACTATGGCTACACCTTC	CAISEERNYGYTF
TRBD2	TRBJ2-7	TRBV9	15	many	TGTGCCAGCAGCGTAGATTACGGGAGGGCTTCTCAGCAGTACTTC	CASSVDYGRASQQYF
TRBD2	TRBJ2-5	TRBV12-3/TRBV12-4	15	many	TGTGCCAGCAGTTTAAATCTAGCGGTCGGAGAGACCCAGTACTTC	CASSLNLAVGETQYF